The count of the clone carrying this T cell receptor beta chain is one. The target antigen is unknown. This entry comes from a study of radiotherapy plus CTLA-4 blockade in lung cancer. General observations from the study: Peripheral blood showed expansion of tumor-derived TCR clones after radiotherapy and ipilimumab. According to reports, early shifts in blood T cell clones, alongside interferon-beta, forecast response most accurately.

Germline values: CDR1 SGHTA, CDR2 FQGNSA. The CDR3 is made up of 15 amino acids. J lost 4 bases, V lost 1 base, and 1 base had no gene match. Clones were read by immunoSEQ multiplex PCR, and TCRdb kept only the in-frame ones, dropping some. The sample yields approximately 89,000 clones, approximately 80% seen once. The sample here was peripheral blood, taken from a patient treated with radiotherapy plus ipilimumab. The chain employs TRBV7-2 and TRBJ2-5; 12 nucleotides agree with TRBD2. This sequence was found in a human donor with non-small cell lung cancer that progressed on radiotherapy plus ipilimumab. CDR3 coding DNA: TGTGCCAGCAGCTTAGGGGGACTAGCGGGAGAGACCCAGTACTTC. It yields the protein CASSLGGLAGETQYF.